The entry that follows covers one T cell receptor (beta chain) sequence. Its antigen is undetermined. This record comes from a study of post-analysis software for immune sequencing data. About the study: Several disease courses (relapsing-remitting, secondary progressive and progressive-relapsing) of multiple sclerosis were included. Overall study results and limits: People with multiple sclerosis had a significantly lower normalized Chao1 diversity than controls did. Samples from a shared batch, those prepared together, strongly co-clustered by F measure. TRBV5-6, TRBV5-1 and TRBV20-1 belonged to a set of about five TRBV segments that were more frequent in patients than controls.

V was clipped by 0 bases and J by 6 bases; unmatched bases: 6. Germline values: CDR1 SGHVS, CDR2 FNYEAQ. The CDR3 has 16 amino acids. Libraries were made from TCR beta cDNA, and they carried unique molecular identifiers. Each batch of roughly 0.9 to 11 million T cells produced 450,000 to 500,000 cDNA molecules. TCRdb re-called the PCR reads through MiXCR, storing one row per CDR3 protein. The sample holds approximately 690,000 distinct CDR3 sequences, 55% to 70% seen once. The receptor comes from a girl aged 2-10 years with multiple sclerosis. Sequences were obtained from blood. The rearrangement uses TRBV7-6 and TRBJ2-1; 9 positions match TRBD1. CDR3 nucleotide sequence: TGTGCCAGCAGCTTAGCGGGGGACAGGGCCCGCAATGAGCAGTTCTTC. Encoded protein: CASSLAGDRARNEQFF.